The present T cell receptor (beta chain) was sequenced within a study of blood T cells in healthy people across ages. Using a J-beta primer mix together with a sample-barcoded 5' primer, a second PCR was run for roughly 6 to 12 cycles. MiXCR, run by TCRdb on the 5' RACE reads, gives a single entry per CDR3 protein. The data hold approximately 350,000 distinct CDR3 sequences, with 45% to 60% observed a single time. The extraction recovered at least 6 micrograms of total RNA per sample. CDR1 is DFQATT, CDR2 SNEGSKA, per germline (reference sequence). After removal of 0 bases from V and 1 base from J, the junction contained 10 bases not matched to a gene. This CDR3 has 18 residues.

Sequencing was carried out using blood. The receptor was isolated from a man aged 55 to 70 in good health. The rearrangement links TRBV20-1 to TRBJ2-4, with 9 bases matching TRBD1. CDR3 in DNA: TGCAGTGCTAGAGAAACCGGGACAGGGAGGTCTGCCAAAAACATTCAGTACTTC. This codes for CSARETGTGRSAKNIQYF.